This is a list of T cell receptor beta chains from one sample in a study of T cell repertoires in cytomegalovirus infection. In TCRdb, the reads were re-called with MiXCR into one record per CDR3 protein. The table has roughly 200,000 distinct CDR3 sequences, about 17% seen once. Sequencing input: CD8+ T cells from PBMCs. Source of these receptors: a human donor in good health (CMV status not recorded). Some clones in this sample may be carry-over from other donors' samples. Each CDR3 is given without its conserved first and last residue. The D gene is left open where the match is weak. Expanded clones are given a class, and other clones once, few, many or no size at all.

D gene	V gene	clone size	CDR3 protein
-	TRBV7-6	-	ASRPQQGSVETQY
-	TRBV7-2	-	VSSPKTGYSYNEQF
-	TRBV29-1	-	SVEVPRDNRMNTEAF
-	TRBV7-2	-	ASSPLGYSNQPQH
TRBD1	TRBV19	-	ASSIEGTGWVHRELF
-	TRBV5-1	few	ASSLDAGTEAF
-	TRBV12-3/TRBV12-4	-	ASSPTTGELF
-	TRBV7-9	-	ASSLVEEKLF
TRBD1	TRBV5-6	few	ASSQPDREIHEQY
-	TRBV2	-	ASNGVDRLNQPQH
TRBD1	TRBV2	few	ASSEEEGALGVNYGYT
TRBD1	TRBV4-1	-	ASSQQGQGQETQY
-	TRBV28	-	ASNAGTIRLNTEAF
-	TRBV12-3/TRBV12-4	few	ASSFRQRTGQY
TRBD2	TRBV7-8	many	ASSLPGTTHDTQY
TRBD2	TRBV28	-	AGGIGTGELF
TRBD2	TRBV7-9	-	ASSLVRGGRNEQF
-	TRBV15	-	ATSRDRGPLGTQY
-	TRBV20-1	few	SAREQDRGDTGELF
-	TRBV25-1	few	ASEYNEQF
-	TRBV19	-	AAQEGNQPQH
TRBD1	TRBV12-3/TRBV12-4	-	ASSSPGQGSHEQY
TRBD1	TRBV7-2	-	ASSSDRDHNGQLF
TRBD1	TRBV11-2	few	ASSPGDRGDEKLF
-	TRBV7-2	many	ASSFPLERASTDTQY
TRBD1	TRBV29-1	-	SVETGTSYGYT
-	TRBV4-1	-	ASSGGGRVYT
-	TRBV20-1	-	SAPPLTGNEQF
-	TRBV4-3	-	ASSQETVDGELF
TRBD1	TRBV30	-	ASHRTGGRIEAF